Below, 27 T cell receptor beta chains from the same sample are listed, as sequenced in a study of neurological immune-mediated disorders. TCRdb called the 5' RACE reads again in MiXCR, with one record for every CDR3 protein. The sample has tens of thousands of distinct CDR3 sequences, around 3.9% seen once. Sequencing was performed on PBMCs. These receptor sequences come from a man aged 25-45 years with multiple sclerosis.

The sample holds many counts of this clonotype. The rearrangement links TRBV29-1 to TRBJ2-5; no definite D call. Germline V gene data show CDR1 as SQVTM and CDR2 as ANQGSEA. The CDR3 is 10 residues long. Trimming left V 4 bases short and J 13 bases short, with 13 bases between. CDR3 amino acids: CSVGKDRAYF. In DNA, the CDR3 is TGCAGCGTTGGGAAGGATAGGGCGTACTTC.

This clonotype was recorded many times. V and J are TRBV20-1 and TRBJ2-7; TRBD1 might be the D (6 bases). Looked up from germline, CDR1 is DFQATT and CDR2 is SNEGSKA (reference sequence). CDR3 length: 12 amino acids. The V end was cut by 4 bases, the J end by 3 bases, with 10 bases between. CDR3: CSAIQGLYEQYF. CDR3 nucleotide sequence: TGCAGTGCTATTCAGGGGCTCTACGAGCAGTACTTC.

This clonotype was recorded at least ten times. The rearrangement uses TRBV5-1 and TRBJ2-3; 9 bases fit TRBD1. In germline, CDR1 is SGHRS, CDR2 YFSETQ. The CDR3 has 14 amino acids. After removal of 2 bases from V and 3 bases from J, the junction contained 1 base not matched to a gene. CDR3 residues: CASSFGQGTDTQYF. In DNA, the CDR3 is TGCGCCAGCAGCTTCGGACAGGGGACAGATACGCAGTATTTT.

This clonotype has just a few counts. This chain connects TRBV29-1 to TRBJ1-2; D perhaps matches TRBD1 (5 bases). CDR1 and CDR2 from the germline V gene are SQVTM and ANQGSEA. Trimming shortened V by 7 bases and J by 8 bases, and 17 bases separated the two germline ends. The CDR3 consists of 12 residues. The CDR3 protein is CSAKWIGQGYTF. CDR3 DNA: TGCAGCGCCAAATGGATAGGACAAGGCTACACCTTC.

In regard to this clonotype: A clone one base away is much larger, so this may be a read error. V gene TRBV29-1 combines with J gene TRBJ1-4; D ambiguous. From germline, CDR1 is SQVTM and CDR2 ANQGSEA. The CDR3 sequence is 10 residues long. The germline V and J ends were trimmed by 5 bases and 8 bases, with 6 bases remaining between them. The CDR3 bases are TGCAGCGTTATGGGCGAAAAACTGTTTTTT. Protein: CSVMGEKLFF.

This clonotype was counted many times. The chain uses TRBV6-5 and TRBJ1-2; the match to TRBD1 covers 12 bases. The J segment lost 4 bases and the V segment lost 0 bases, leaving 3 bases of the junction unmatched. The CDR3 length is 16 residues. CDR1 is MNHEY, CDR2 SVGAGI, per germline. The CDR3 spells CASSYSGQGAPYGYTF. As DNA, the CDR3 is TGTGCCAGCAGTTACTCGGGACAGGGGGCCCCCTATGGCTACACCTTC.

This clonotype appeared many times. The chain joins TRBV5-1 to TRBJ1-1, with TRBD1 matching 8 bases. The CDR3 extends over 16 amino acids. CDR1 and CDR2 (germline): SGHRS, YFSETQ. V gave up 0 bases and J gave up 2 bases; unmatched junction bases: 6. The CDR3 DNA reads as TGCGCCAGCAGCTTGGAGAAGACAGGGGCCAACACTGAAGCTTTCTTT. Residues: CASSLEKTGANTEAFF.

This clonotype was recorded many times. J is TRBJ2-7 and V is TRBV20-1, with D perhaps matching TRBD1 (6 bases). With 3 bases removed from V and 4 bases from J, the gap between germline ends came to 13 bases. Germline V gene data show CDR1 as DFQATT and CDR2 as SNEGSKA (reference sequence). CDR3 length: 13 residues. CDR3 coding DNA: TGCAGTGCTAGTCTAGGGGGTGCGTACGAGCAGTACTTC. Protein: CSASLGGAYEQYF.

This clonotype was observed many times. In DNA, the CDR3 is TGTGCCAGCTTAAGGTTACCTAGTGGCTACACCTTC. This gives the protein CASLRLPSGYTF. The V call is TRBV28, the J call TRBJ1-2; D is undetermined. Trimming stripped 8 bases from V and 7 bases from J, with 14 bases between. The germline V gene has CDR1 MDHEN and CDR2 SYDVKM. The CDR3 runs to 12 residues.

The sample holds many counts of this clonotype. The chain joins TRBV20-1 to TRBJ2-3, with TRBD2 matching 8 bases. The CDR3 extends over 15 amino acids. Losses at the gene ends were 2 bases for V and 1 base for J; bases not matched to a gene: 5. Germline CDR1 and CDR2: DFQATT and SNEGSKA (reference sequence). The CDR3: CSARPATSGTDTQYF. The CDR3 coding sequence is TGCAGTGCTAGACCCGCGACTAGCGGCACAGATACGCAGTATTTT.

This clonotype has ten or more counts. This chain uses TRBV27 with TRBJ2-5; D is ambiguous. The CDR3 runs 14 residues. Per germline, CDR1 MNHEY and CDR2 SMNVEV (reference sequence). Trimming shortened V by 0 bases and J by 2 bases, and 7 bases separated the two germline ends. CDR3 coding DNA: TGTGCCAGCAGTTTATCACGGAAGCAAGAGACCCAGTACTTC. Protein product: CASSLSRKQETQYF.

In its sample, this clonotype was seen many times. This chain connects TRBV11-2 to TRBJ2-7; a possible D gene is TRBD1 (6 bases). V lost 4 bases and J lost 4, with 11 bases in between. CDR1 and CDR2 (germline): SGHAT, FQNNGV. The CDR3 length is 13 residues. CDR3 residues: CASSSGAAYEQYF. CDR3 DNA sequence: TGTGCCAGCAGCTCAGGGGCGGCGTACGAGCAGTACTTC.

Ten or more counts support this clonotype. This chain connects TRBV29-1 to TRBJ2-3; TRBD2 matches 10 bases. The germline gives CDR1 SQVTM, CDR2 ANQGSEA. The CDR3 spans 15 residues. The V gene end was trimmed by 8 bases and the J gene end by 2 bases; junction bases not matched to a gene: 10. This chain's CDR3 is CSLSGTSGDTDTQYF. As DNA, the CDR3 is TGCAGCTTATCCGGAACTAGCGGGGACACAGATACGCAGTATTTT.

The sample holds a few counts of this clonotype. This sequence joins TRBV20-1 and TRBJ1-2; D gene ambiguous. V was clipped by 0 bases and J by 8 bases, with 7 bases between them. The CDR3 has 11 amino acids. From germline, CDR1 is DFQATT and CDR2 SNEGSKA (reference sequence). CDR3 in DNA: TGCAGTGCTAGAGAAGGGAACGGCTACACCTTC. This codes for CSAREGNGYTF.

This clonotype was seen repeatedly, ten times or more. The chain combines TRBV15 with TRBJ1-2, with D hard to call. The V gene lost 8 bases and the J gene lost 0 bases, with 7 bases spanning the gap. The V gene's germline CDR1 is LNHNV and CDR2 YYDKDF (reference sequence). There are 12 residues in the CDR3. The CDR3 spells CATASTNYGYTF. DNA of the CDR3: TGTGCCACCGCCAGCACTAACTATGGCTACACCTTC.

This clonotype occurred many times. CDR3 protein: CASTGYRSGEQFF. CDR3 nucleotides: TGTGCCAGCACAGGGTATCGTAGCGGTGAGCAGTTCTTC. The gene calls are TRBV28 and TRBJ2-1; a possible D gene is TRBD2 (6 bases). The CDR3 consists of 13 residues. With 7 bases removed from V and 9 bases from J, the gap between germline ends came to 16 bases. From germline, CDR1 is MDHEN and CDR2 SYDVKM.

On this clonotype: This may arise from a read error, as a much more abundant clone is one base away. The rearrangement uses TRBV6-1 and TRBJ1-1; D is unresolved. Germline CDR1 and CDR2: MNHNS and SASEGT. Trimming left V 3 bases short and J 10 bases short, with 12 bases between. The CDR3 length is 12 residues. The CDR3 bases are TGTGCCAGCAGTGAGGAGTGGGGAGCAGCTTTCTTT. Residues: CASSEEWGAAFF.

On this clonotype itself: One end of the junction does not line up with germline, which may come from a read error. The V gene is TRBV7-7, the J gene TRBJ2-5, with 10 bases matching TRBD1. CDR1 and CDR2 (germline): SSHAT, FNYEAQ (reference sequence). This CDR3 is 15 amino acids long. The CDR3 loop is CASSSTGGFQETQYF. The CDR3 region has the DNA TGTGCTAGCAGCTCGACAGGGGGCTTCCAAGAGACCCAGTACTTC.

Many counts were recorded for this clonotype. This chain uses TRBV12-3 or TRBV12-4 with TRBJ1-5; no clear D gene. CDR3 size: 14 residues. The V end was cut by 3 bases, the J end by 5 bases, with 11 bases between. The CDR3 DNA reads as TGTGCCAGCAGTTTCGGGCAGAGGGATCAGCCCCAGCATTTT. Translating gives CASSFGQRDQPQHF.

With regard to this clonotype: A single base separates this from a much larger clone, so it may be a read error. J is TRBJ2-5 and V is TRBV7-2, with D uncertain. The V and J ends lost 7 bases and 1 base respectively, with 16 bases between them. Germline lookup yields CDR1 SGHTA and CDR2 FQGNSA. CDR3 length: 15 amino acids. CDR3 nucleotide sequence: TGTGCCAGCACCTTGGCAGGCCGAACCCAAGAGACCCAGTACTTC. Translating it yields CASTLAGRTQETQYF. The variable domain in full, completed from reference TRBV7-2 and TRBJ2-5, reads GAGVSQSPSNKVTEKGKDVELRCDPISGHTALYWYRQSLGQGLEFLIYFQGNSAPDKSGLPSDRFSAERTGGSVSTLTIQRTQQEDSAVYLCASTLAGRTQETQYFGPGTRLLVL.

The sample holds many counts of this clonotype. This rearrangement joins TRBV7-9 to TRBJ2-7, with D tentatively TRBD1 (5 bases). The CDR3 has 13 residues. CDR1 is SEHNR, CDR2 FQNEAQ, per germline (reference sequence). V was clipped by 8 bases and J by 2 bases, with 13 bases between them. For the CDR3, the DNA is TGTGCCAGCTACGACGACAGCACCTACGAGCAGTACTTC. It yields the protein CASYDDSTYEQYF.

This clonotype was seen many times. The CDR3 loop reads CASSPKGYNEQFF. The CDR3 DNA reads TGTGCCAGCAGCCCCAAGGGGTACAATGAGCAGTTCTTC. The V call is TRBV7-3, the J call TRBJ2-1; the D gene is possibly TRBD1 (5 bases). CDR1 and CDR2 from the germline V gene are SGHTA and FQGTGA. The CDR3 has 13 amino acids. Trimming cost V 5 bases and J 4 bases, with 9 bases left between them.

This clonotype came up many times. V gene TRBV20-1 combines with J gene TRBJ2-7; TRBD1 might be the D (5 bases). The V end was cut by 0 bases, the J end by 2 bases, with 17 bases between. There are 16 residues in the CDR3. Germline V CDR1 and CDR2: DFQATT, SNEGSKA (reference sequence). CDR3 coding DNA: TGCAGTGCTAGAGATCCCCGAGAAACAGGAACCTACGAGCAGTACTTC. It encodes CSARDPRETGTYEQYF.

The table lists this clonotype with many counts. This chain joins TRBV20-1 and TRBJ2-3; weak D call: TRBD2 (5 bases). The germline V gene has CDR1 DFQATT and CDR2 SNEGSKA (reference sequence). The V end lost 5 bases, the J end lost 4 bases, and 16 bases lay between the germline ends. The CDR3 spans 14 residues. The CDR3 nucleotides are TGCAGTGCTCAATCCGGGTTCGGGGCAGATACGCAGTATTTT. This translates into CSAQSGFGADTQYF.

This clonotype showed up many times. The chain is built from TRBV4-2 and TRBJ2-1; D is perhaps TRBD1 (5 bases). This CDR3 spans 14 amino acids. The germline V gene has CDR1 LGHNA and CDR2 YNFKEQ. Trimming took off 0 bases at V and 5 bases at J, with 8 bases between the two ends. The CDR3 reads CASSQDETDNEQFF. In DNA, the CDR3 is TGTGCCAGCAGCCAAGATGAGACAGACAATGAGCAGTTCTTC.

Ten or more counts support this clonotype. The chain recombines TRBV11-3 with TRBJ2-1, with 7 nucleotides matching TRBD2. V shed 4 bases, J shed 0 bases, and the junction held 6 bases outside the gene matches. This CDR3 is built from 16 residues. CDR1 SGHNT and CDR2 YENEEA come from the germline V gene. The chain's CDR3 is CASSSGLADSYNEQFF. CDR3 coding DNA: TGTGCCAGCAGCTCCGGTCTAGCGGACTCCTACAATGAGCAGTTCTTC.

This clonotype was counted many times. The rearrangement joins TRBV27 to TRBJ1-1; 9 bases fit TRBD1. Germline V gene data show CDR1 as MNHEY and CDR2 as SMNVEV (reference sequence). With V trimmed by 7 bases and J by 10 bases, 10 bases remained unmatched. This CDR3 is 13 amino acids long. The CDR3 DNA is TGTGCCAGCACACATCACAGGGGGCTGGTAGCTTTCTTT. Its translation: CASTHHRGLVAFF.